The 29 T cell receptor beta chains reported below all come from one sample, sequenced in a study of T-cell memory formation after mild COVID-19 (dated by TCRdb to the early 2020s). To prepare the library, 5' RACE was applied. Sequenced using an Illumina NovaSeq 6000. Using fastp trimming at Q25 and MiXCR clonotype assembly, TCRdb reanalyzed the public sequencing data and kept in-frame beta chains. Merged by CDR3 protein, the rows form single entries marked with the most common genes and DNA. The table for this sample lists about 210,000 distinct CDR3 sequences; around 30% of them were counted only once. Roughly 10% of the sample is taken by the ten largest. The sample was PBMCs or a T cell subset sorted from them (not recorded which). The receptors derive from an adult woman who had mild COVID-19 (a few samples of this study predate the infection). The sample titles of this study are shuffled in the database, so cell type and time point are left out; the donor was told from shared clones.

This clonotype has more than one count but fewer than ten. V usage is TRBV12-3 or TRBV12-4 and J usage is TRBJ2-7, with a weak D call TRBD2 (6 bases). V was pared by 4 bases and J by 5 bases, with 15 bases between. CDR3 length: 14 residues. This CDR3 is CASSYPGLGDEQYF. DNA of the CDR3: TGTGCCAGCAGTTACCCGGGACTGGGGGACGAGCAGTACTTC.

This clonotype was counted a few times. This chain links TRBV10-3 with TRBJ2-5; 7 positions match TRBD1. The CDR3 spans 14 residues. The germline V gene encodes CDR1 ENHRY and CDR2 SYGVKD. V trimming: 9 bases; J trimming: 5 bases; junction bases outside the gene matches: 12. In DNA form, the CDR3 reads TGTGCCATAAACCAGGGACAGTCTATGGAGACCCAGTACTTC. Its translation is CAINQGQSMETQYF.

CDR3 sequence reads: CASSFLEIYGYTF. The CDR3 coding sequence is TGTGCCAGCAGTTTCCTCGAGATCTATGGCTACACCTTC. This sequence joins TRBV2 and TRBJ1-2, with D uncertain. V was pared by 5 bases and J by 4 bases, with 11 bases between. Per germline, CDR1 SNHLY and CDR2 FYNNEI. This CDR3 comprises 13 residues.

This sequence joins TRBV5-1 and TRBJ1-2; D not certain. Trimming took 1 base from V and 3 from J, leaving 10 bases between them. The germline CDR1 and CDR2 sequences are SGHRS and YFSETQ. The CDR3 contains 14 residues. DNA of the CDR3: TGCGCCAGCAGCTTGTTGGTCCAGGACTATGGCTACACCTTC. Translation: CASSLLVQDYGYTF.

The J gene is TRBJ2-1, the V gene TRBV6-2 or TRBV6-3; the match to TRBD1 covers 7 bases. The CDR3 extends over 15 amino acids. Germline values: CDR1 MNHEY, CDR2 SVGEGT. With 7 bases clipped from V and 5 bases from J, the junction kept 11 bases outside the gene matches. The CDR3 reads CASIPAGTVNNEQFF. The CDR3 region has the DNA TGTGCCAGCATTCCCGCCGGGACAGTGAACAATGAGCAGTTCTTC.

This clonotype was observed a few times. The CDR3 reads CASSLNSGYNQPQHF. CDR3 DNA sequence: TGTGCCAGCAGTTTAAACTCAGGCTACAATCAGCCCCAGCATTTT. The V gene is TRBV12-3 or TRBV12-4, the J gene TRBJ1-5, with D unclear. CDR3 size: 15 residues. V was pared by 2 bases and J by 3 bases, with 11 bases between.

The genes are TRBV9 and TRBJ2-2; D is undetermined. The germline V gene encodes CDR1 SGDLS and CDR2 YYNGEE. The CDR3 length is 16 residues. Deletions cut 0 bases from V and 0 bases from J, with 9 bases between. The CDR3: CASSVVASTNTGELFF. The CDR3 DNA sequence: TGTGCCAGCAGCGTAGTAGCCAGTACGAACACCGGGGAGCTGTTTTTT.

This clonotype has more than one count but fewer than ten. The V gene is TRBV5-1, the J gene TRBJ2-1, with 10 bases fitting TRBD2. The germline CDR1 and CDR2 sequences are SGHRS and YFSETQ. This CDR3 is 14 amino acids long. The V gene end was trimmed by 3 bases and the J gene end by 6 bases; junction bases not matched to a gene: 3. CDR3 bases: TGCGCCAGCAGCTCGAGCGGGGGGGCCAATGAGCAGTTCTTC. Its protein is CASSSSGGANEQFF.

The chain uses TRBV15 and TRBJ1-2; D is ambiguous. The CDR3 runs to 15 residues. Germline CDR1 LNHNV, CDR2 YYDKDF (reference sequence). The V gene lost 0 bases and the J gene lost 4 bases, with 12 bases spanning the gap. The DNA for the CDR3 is TGTGCCACCAGCAGAGATCTGGCCCAGACCTATGGCTACACCTTC. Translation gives CATSRDLAQTYGYTF.

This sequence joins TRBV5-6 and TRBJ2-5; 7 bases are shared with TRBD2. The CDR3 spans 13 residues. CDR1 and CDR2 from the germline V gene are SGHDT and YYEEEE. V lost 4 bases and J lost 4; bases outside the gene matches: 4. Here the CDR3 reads CASSRLAIETQYF. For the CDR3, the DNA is TGTGCCAGCAGCCGACTAGCTATAGAGACCCAGTACTTC.

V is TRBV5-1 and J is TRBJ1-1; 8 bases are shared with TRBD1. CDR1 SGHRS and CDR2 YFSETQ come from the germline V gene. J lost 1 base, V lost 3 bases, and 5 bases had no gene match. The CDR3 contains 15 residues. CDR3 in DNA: TGCGCCAGCAGCTGGAACAGGGGGAAGAACACTGAAGCTTTCTTT. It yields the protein CASSWNRGKNTEAFF.

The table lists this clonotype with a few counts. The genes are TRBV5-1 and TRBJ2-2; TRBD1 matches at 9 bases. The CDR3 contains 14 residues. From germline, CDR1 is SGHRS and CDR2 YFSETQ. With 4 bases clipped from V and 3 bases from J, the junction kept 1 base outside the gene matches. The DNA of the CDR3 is TGCGCCAGCAGCGACAGGGGGGACACCGGGGAGCTGTTTTTT. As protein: CASSDRGDTGELFF. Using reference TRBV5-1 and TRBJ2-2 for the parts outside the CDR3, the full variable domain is KAGVTQTPRYLIKTRGQQVTLSCSPISGHRSVSWYQQTPGQGLQFLFEYFSETQRNKGNFPGRFSGRQFSNSRSEMNVSTLELGDSALYLCASSDRGDTGELFFGEGSRLTVL.

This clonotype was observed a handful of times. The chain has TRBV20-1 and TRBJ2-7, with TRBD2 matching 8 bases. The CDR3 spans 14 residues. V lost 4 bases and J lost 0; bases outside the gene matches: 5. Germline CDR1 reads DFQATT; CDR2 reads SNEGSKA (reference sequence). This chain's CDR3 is CSAISGGLSYEQYF. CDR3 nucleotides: TGCAGTGCTATCAGCGGGGGCCTCTCCTACGAGCAGTACTTC.

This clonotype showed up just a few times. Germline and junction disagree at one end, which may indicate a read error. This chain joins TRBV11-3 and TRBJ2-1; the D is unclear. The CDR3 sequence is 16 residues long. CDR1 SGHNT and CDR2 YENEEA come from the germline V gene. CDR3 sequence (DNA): TGTGCCAGCGACAACTCTGGACCTTCATCCTACAGTGAGCAGTTCTTC. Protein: CASDNSGPSSYSEQFF.

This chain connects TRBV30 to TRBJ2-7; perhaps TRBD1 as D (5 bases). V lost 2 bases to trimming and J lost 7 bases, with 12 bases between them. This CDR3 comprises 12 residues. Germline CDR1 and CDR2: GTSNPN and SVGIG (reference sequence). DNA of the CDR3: TGTGCCTGGAGTAGTAGGGGTTGGGAGCAGTACTTC. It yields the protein CAWSSRGWEQYF.

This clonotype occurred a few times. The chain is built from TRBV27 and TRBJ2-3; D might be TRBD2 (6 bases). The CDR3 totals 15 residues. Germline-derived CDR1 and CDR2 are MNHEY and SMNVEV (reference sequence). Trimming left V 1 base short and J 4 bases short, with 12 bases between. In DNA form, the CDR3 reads TGTGCCAGCAGTTTATGGGCGGGAAGACCAGATACGCAGTATTTT. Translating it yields CASSLWAGRPDTQYF.

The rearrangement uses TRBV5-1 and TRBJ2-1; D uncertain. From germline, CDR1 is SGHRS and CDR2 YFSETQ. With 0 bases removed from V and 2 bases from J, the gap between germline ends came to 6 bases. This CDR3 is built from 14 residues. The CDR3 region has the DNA TGCGCCAGCAGCTTGGGGCACCCCTACAATGAGCAGTTCTTC. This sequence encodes CASSLGHPYNEQFF.

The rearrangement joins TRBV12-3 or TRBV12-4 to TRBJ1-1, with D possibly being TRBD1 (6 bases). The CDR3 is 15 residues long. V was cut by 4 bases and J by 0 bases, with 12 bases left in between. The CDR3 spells CASSSLKGVNTEAFF. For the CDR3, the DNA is TGTGCCAGCAGTTCTTTGAAGGGGGTGAACACTGAAGCTTTCTTT.

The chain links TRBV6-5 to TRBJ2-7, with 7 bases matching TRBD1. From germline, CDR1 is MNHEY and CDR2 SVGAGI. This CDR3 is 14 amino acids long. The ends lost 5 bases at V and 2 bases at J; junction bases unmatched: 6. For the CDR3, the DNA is TGTGCCAGCAGTCCTGGACAGGACGCCTACGAGCAGTACTTC. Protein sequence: CASSPGQDAYEQYF.

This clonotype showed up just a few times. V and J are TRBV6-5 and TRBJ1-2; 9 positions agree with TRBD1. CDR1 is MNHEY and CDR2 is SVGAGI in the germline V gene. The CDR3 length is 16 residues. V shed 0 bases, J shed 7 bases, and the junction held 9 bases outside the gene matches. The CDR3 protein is CASSYSFWDRDGGYTF. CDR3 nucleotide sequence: TGTGCCAGCAGTTACTCGTTTTGGGACAGGGATGGTGGCTACACCTTC.

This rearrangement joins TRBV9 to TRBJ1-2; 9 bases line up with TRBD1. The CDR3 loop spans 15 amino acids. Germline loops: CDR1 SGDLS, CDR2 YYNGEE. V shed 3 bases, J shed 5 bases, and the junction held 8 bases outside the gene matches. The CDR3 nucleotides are TGTGCCAGCAGCGGAACAGGGGGCACAGGGTATGGCTACACCTTC. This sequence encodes CASSGTGGTGYGYTF.

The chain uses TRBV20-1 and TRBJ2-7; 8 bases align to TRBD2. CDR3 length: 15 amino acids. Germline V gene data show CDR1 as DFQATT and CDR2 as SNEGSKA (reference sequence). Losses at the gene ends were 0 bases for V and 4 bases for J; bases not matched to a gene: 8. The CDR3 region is CSARESGGIAYEQYF. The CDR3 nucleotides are TGCAGTGCTAGAGAGTCGGGAGGGATTGCGTACGAGCAGTACTTC.

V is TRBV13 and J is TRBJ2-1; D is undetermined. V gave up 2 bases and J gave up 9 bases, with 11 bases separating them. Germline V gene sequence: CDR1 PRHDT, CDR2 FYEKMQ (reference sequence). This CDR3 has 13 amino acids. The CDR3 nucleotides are TGTGCCAGCAGCTTACGGCGAGGCGTTGAGCAGTTCTTC. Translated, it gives CASSLRRGVEQFF.

In nucleotides, the CDR3 is TGTGCCAGCAGTCCGACAGGGTTCAACACTGAAGCTTTCTTT. Amino acid sequence: CASSPTGFNTEAFF. The rearrangement joins TRBV7-9 to TRBJ1-1; 7 bases are shared with TRBD1. The germline CDR1 and CDR2 sequences are SEHNR and FQNEAQ (reference sequence). V was pared by 6 bases and J by 2 bases, with 6 bases of the junction left unmatched. The CDR3 contains 14 residues.

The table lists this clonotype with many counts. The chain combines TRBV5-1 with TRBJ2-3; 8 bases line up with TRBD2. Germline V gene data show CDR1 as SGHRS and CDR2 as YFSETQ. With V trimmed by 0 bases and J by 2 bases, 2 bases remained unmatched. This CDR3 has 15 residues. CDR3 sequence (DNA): TGCGCCAGCAGCTTGGCGGGAGGGCCCACAGATACGCAGTATTTT. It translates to CASSLAGGPTDTQYF. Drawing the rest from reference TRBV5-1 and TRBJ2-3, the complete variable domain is KAGVTQTPRYLIKTRGQQVTLSCSPISGHRSVSWYQQTPGQGLQFLFEYFSETQRNKGNFPGRFSGRQFSNSRSEMNVSTLELGDSALYLCASSLAGGPTDTQYFGPGTRLTVL.

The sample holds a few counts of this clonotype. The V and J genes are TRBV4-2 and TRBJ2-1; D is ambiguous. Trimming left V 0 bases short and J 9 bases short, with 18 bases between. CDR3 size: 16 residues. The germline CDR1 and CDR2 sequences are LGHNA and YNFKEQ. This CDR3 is CASSQEVPPQLGEQFF. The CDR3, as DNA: TGTGCCAGCAGCCAAGAAGTCCCCCCCCAACTCGGTGAGCAGTTCTTC.

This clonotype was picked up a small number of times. CDR3 in amino acids: CSARDIGVHEQYF. CDR3 nucleotides: TGCAGTGCTAGAGATATCGGAGTCCACGAGCAGTACTTC. The chain is built from TRBV20-1 and TRBJ2-7, with D unclear. There are 13 residues in the CDR3. V was pared by 0 bases and J by 5 bases, with 11 bases between. Per germline, CDR1 DFQATT and CDR2 SNEGSKA (reference sequence).

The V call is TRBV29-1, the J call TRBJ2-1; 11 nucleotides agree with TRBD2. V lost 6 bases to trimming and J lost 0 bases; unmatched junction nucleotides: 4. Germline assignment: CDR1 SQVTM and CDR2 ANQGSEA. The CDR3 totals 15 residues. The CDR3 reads CSVKGTSGSYNEQFF. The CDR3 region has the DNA TGCAGCGTAAAAGGGACTAGCGGCTCCTACAATGAGCAGTTCTTC.

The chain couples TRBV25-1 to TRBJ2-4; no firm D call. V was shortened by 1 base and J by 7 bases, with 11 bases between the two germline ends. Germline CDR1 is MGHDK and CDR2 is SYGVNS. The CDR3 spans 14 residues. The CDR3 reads CASSESKEKNIQYF. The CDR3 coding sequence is TGTGCCAGCAGTGAATCCAAGGAGAAGAACATTCAGTACTTC.